These 19 T cell receptor beta chains originate from one sample sequenced in a study of regulatory T cells in long-lasting Graves disease. Specified time point: newly diagnosed GD, antithyroid drugs for less than 3 months. Making the TCR library involved RNA that had been extracted from PBMCs. With iRepertoire HTBI primers and Arm-PCR of CDR3 regions, TCR beta libraries were built. MiXCR, run by TCRdb on the multiplex PCR reads, gives a single entry per CDR3 protein. The profile shows about 620,000 distinct CDR3 sequences, roughly 16% of them singletons. This same sample was also taken into another study, of T cells in Graves' hyperthyroidism and ophthalmopathy.

Sequencing used peripheral blood mononuclear cells (PBMCs), obtained at new diagnosis, from a patient treated with antithyroid drugs. The receptors stem from a woman aged 30 to 39 with Graves disease.

The chain uses TRBV30 and TRBJ1-1, with a tentative D call TRBD1 (5 bases). CDR3 length equals 16 residues. Trimming left V 3 bases short and J 11 bases short, with 28 bases between. Germline V CDR1 and CDR2: GTSNPN, SVGIG (reference sequence). The CDR3 protein is CAWRGLARSGQQAAFF. CDR3 nucleotides: TGTGCCTGGAGGGGATTAGCTCGATCGGGGCAGCAAGCTGCTTTCTTT. Filled out from reference TRBV30 and TRBJ1-1, the complete variable domain reads SQTIHQWPATLVQPVGSPLSLECTVEGTSNPNLYWYRQAAGRGLQLLFYSVGIGQISSEVPQNLSASRPQDRQFILSSKKLLLSDSGFYLCAWRGLARSGQQAAFFGQGTRLTVV.

This clonotype was detected ten times or more. The chain couples TRBV14 to TRBJ2-1; 12 nucleotides line up with TRBD2. The CDR3 is made up of 15 amino acids. CDR1 SGHDN and CDR2 FVKESK come from the germline V gene. The V gene end was trimmed by 2 bases and the J gene end by 9 bases; junction bases not matched to a gene: 5. CDR3 loop: CASSQTSGRRGEQFF. CDR3 DNA: TGTGCCAGCAGCCAAACTAGCGGGAGGCGCGGTGAGCAGTTCTTC.

V gene TRBV5-1 combines with J gene TRBJ2-7, with 8 bases lining up with TRBD1. V shed 4 bases and J 6 bases; nucleotides not matched to a gene: 12. Germline CDR1 and CDR2: SGHRS and YFSETQ. This CDR3 contains 15 residues. In DNA form, the CDR3 reads TGCGCCAGCAGCCCCGGGACAGGATATACAGTCGAGCAGTACTTC. It encodes CASSPGTGYTVEQYF.

This rearrangement joins TRBV4-1 to TRBJ1-2; D possibly corresponds to TRBD1 (6 bases). Germline values: CDR1 MGHRA, CDR2 YSYEKL. Trimming removed 5 bases at V and 0 bases at J, with 22 bases between. The CDR3 is 18 residues long. The CDR3 sequence: CASSSPGTKRPTNYGYTF. In DNA form, the CDR3 reads TGCGCCAGCAGCTCTCCCGGGACAAAGAGACCCACTAACTATGGCTACACCTTC.

The V and J genes are TRBV30 and TRBJ2-5, with TRBD2 matching over 10 bases. The CDR3 is 17 amino acids. Germline values: CDR1 GTSNPN, CDR2 SVGIG (reference sequence). Trimming at V came to 5 bases and at J to 1 base, leaving 13 bases not matched to a gene. CDR3 loop: CAWDEGLAGDLQETQYF. As DNA, the CDR3 is TGTGCCTGGGACGAAGGGCTAGCGGGAGACCTCCAAGAGACCCAGTACTTC. Based on the CDR3 plus reference TRBV30 and TRBJ2-5, the full variable domain is SQTIHQWPATLVQPVGSPLSLECTVEGTSNPNLYWYRQAAGRGLQLLFYSVGIGQISSEVPQNLSASRPQDRQFILSSKKLLLSDSGFYLCAWDEGLAGDLQETQYFGPGTRLLVL.

The chain is built from TRBV30 and TRBJ1-2; 7 bases are a match to TRBD1. V lost 4 bases to trimming and J lost 7 bases; unmatched junction nucleotides: 9. The V gene's germline CDR1 is GTSNPN and CDR2 SVGIG (reference sequence). This CDR3 contains 13 residues. The CDR3 DNA sequence: TGTGCCTGGACCGTCGGGACAGTCGGTGGCTACACCTTC. Encoded protein: CAWTVGTVGGYTF. Full variable domain (missing parts from reference TRBV30 and TRBJ1-2): SQTIHQWPATLVQPVGSPLSLECTVEGTSNPNLYWYRQAAGRGLQLLFYSVGIGQISSEVPQNLSASRPQDRQFILSSKKLLLSDSGFYLCAWTVGTVGGYTFGSGTRLTVV.

There are many counts of this clonotype. The CDR3 is CATSDRMGQGPRDTQYF. Written as DNA, the CDR3 is TGTGCCACCAGTGACCGAATGGGACAGGGCCCTAGGGATACGCAGTATTTT. J is TRBJ2-3 and V is TRBV24-1; 9 nucleotides agree with TRBD1. The trim removed 4 bases at V and 6 bases at J, leaving 13 bases unmatched. CDR3 length: 17 residues. The V gene's germline CDR1 is KGHDR and CDR2 SFDVKD.

V usage is TRBV4-1 and J usage is TRBJ1-2, with a tentative D call TRBD1 (5 bases). Per the germline V gene, CDR1 is MGHRA and CDR2 is YSYEKL. This CDR3 spans 16 amino acids. The V end lost 1 base, the J end lost 0 bases, and 12 bases lay between the germline ends. This CDR3 is CASSQAPSQANYGYTF. CDR3 coding DNA: TGCGCCAGCAGCCAAGCACCCTCACAGGCTAACTATGGCTACACCTTC.

This clonotype has at least ten counts. The chain uses TRBV19 and TRBJ1-2, with D unresolved. Trimming stripped 7 bases from V and 3 bases from J, with 15 bases between. Germline loops: CDR1 LNHDA, CDR2 SQIVND (reference sequence). The CDR3 covers 14 residues. This CDR3 reads CASIPNREDYGYTF. In DNA, the CDR3 is TGTGCCAGTATCCCTAACCGGGAGGACTATGGCTACACCTTC.

The genes are TRBV28 and TRBJ2-5; TRBD1 matches at 9 bases. With V trimmed by 6 bases and J by 7 bases, 12 bases remained unmatched. This CDR3 comprises 15 residues. The V gene's germline CDR1 is MDHEN and CDR2 SYDVKM. The DNA of the CDR3 is TGTGCCAGCAGCTCCCCGGGACAGGGCGTTGGGACCCAGTACTTC. It is translated as CASSSPGQGVGTQYF.

To note about this clonotype: A read error may explain this, as a much larger clone is one base away. The J gene is TRBJ2-2, the V gene TRBV12-3 or TRBV12-4; the match to TRBD1 covers 8 bases. This CDR3 spans 16 amino acids. The CDR3 DNA sequence: TGTGCCAGCAGTTTTCCCAGGGGGCGCGGAACCGGGGAGCCGTTTTTT. Residues: CASSFPRGRGTGEPFF.

This clonotype has a count of ten or more. The chain combines TRBV28 with TRBJ1-2; D may be TRBD1 (5 bases). The CDR3 has 14 residues. The germline CDR1 and CDR2 sequences are MDHEN and SYDVKM. The ends were cut back, 11 bases at V and 0 bases at J, with 16 bases in the middle. The CDR3 loop is CAVLSRGANYGYTF. CDR3 DNA sequence: TGTGCCGTTCTATCCCGGGGGGCTAACTATGGCTACACCTTC.

This clonotype occurred many times. The chain links TRBV11-2 to TRBJ1-6; possible D gene TRBD1, 5 bases. Germline loops: CDR1 SGHAT, CDR2 FQNNGV. V lost 1 base and J 6 bases, leaving 7 bases between the germline ends. This CDR3 spans 14 amino acids. The CDR3 protein is CASSLGQINSPLHF. For the CDR3, the DNA is TGTGCCAGCAGCTTAGGACAGATTAATTCACCCCTCCACTTT.

The V call is TRBV6-6, the J call TRBJ2-3; unclear D gene. In germline, CDR1 is MNHNY, CDR2 SVGAGI (reference sequence). Trimming removed 5 bases at V and 3 bases at J, with 15 bases between. This CDR3 has 15 residues. This chain's CDR3 is CASSESHLGTDTQYF. CDR3 nucleotides: TGTGCCAGCAGTGAATCTCATTTGGGGACAGATACGCAGTATTTT.

The chain uses TRBV12-3 or TRBV12-4 and TRBJ2-7; a possible D gene is TRBD1 (6 bases). Trimming removed 6 bases from V and 0 bases from J, with 15 bases in between. The CDR3 loop spans 15 amino acids. The CDR3: CASRQGTPSSYEQYF. The CDR3 region has the DNA TGTGCCAGCAGGCAAGGGACACCCAGCTCCTACGAGCAGTACTTC.

This clonotype was seen repeatedly, ten times or more. The CDR3 reads CASSLPYIRGYGYTF. CDR3 bases: TGTGCCAGCAGCCTACCTTACATACGGGGCTATGGCTACACCTTC. The chain is built from TRBV7-2 and TRBJ1-2, with D uncertain. The CDR3 totals 15 residues. Trimming shortened V by 5 bases and J by 4 bases, and 17 bases separated the two germline ends. Germline V CDR1 and CDR2: SGHTA, FQGNSA.

This clonotype was found a few times. The chain recombines TRBV19 with TRBJ2-5; a possible D gene is TRBD1 (6 bases). CDR1 LNHDA and CDR2 SQIVND come from the germline V gene (reference sequence). The CDR3 runs 13 residues. The ends were cut back, 6 bases at V and 2 bases at J, with 10 bases in the middle. Written as DNA, the CDR3 is TGTGCCAGTAGACACAGGGTACAAGAGACCCAGTACTTC. This codes for CASRHRVQETQYF.

Ten or more counts support this clonotype. V is TRBV27 and J is TRBJ1-1, with TRBD1 identical over 9 bases. V dropped 1 base and J dropped 10; count of bases not matched to a gene: 10. In germline, CDR1 is MNHEY, CDR2 SMNVEV (reference sequence). The CDR3 length is 15 residues. The CDR3 nucleotides read TGTGCCAGCAGTTTATTTCCCCGGGACAGGGACGCAGCTTTCTTT. This encodes CASSLFPRDRDAAFF.

The chain links TRBV5-6 to TRBJ1-6; D call uncertain. In germline, CDR1 is SGHDT, CDR2 YYEEEE. The V and J ends lost 1 base and 1 base respectively, with 9 bases between them. The CDR3 is 16 residues long. This CDR3 is CASSLLRSSYNSPLHF. The CDR3 coding sequence is TGTGCCAGCAGCTTGCTACGGTCATCCTATAATTCACCCCTCCACTTT.